These 23 T cell receptor beta chains originate from one sample sequenced in a study of blood T cell repertoires in COVID-19. Assay used: immunoSEQ multiplex PCR; TCRdb lists only in-frame clones, some missing. The table records about 63,000 clones, less than 80% of them present only once. The source material was peripheral blood. The receptors here all came from a human donor in a cohort sampled during active COVID-19.

This clone was found a few times. The CDR3 sequence: CASSFRTGSTDTQYF. The CDR3 region has the DNA TGTGCCAGCAGTTTCAGGACAGGGAGCACAGATACGCAGTATTTT. The chain uses TRBV28 and TRBJ2-3, with TRBD1 matching over 8 bases. V was pared by 3 bases and J by 0 bases, with 2 bases of the junction left unmatched. The V gene's germline CDR1 is MDHEN and CDR2 SYDVKM. The CDR3 contains 15 residues. Drawing the rest from reference TRBV28 and TRBJ2-3, the complete variable domain is DVKVTQSSRYLVKRTGEKVFLECVQDMDHENMFWYRQDPGLGLRLIYFSYDVKMKEKGDIPEGYSVSREKKERFSLILESASTNQTSMYLCASSFRTGSTDTQYFGPGTRLTVL.

The J gene is TRBJ2-6, the V gene TRBV19, with D uncertain. The CDR3 runs 16 residues. CDR1 LNHDA and CDR2 SQIVND come from the germline V gene (reference sequence). V was shortened by 7 bases and J by 0 bases, with 13 bases between the two germline ends. Written as DNA, the CDR3 is TGTGCCAGTACCCCCTTAGAAGCCTCTGGGGCCAACGTCCTGACTTTC. The encoded protein is CASTPLEASGANVLTF.

The CDR3 DNA reads TGTGCCAGCAGCCCACCGGGACAGACCTACAATGAGCAGTTCTTC. Its translation: CASSPPGQTYNEQFF. The V gene is TRBV9, the J gene TRBJ2-1, with TRBD1 matching over 7 bases. V lost 4 bases, J lost 2 bases, and 6 bases stayed unmatched. Germline CDR1 is SGDLS and CDR2 is YYNGEE. This CDR3 is 15 amino acids long.

This chain connects TRBV7-2 to TRBJ2-1; maybe TRBD2 (5 bases). CDR1 is SGHTA and CDR2 is FQGNSA in the germline V gene. CDR3 length equals 14 residues. Deletions cut 4 bases from V and 9 bases from J, with 16 bases between. The CDR3 DNA sequence: TGTGCCAGCAGCTCCGAACTAGTCGGCGGTGAGCAGTTCTTC. Amino acids: CASSSELVGGEQFF.

The chain joins TRBV27 to TRBJ2-7; D not certain. Germline V gene data show CDR1 as MNHEY and CDR2 as SMNVEV (reference sequence). The CDR3 length is 15 residues. V shed 2 bases and J shed 4 bases, with 15 bases lying between them. CDR3 sequence: CASSLSIRYGYEQYF. CDR3 DNA: TGTGCCAGCAGTTTAAGCATCAGGTATGGGTACGAGCAGTACTTC.

The chain is built from TRBV4-2 and TRBJ2-7; 7 bases map to TRBD1. The trim removed 3 bases at V and 1 base at J, leaving 6 bases unmatched. CDR1 LGHNA and CDR2 YNFKEQ come from the germline V gene. The CDR3 has 15 amino acids. The CDR3 DNA reads as TGTGCCAGCAGCCAGGCAGGGACAGTATCCTACGAGCAGTACTTC. Protein product: CASSQAGTVSYEQYF.

The rearrangement links TRBV30 to TRBJ2-7; 7 positions agree with TRBD2. Unmatched junction bases numbered 1, after V lost 4 bases and J lost 1 base. The CDR3 extends over 12 amino acids. CDR1 and CDR2 from the germline V gene are GTSNPN and SVGIG (reference sequence). CDR3 in amino acids: CAWTRGSYEQYF. The DNA for the CDR3 is TGTGCCTGGACGCGGGGGTCCTACGAGCAGTACTTC.

The chain uses TRBV11-2 and TRBJ2-1; 9 bases line up with TRBD2. This CDR3 is 16 amino acids long. The V gene end was trimmed by 3 bases and the J gene end by 6 bases; junction bases not matched to a gene: 9. The germline CDR1 and CDR2 sequences are SGHAT and FQNNGV. The CDR3 region is CASSFTDAGGSNEQFF. The DNA of the CDR3 is TGTGCCAGCAGCTTCACAGACGCGGGAGGGTCCAATGAGCAGTTCTTC.

This sequence joins TRBV7-3 and TRBJ2-4; 10 bases align to TRBD1. The CDR3 runs 14 residues. With V trimmed by 9 bases and J by 5 bases, 7 bases remained unmatched. Looked up from germline, CDR1 is SGHTA and CDR2 is FQGTGA. The CDR3 DNA follows: TGTGCCAGTACGTTCGGGACAGGGGAAAACATTCAGTACTTC. Its translation: CASTFGTGENIQYF.

This rearrangement joins TRBV5-1 to TRBJ2-1; 8 positions match TRBD2. The V and J ends lost 1 base and 7 bases, in that order; junction bases with no gene match: 7. The V gene's germline CDR1 is SGHRS and CDR2 YFSETQ. This CDR3 has 15 amino acids. Here the CDR3 DNA reads TGCGCCAGCAGCTTGAGCGGGGGTCGTTCGAATGAGCAGTTCTTC. Translating gives CASSLSGGRSNEQFF. Variable domain in full (rest from reference TRBV5-1 and TRBJ2-1): KAGVTQTPRYLIKTRGQQVTLSCSPISGHRSVSWYQQTPGQGLQFLFEYFSETQRNKGNFPGRFSGRQFSNSRSEMNVSTLELGDSALYLCASSLSGGRSNEQFFGPGTRLTVL.

This chain connects TRBV6-5 to TRBJ2-3; 8 nucleotides agree with TRBD2. The germline V gene has CDR1 MNHEY and CDR2 SVGAGI. Trimming cost V 4 bases and J 7 bases; bases outside gene matches: 10. The CDR3 covers 15 residues. The CDR3 sequence: CASSLSGTSIHTQYF. The CDR3 region has the DNA TGTGCCAGCAGTTTATCGGGGACTAGTATCCATACGCAGTATTTT.

CDR3 sequence: CSAWRETQYF. CDR3 coding DNA: TGCAGTGCCTGGCGGGAGACCCAGTACTTC. V is TRBV20-1 and J is TRBJ2-5; D is ambiguous. The CDR3 has 10 residues. The V and J ends lost 6 bases and 5 bases respectively, with 7 bases between them. CDR1 is DFQATT, CDR2 SNEGSKA, per germline (reference sequence).

The chain is built from TRBV7-6 and TRBJ1-5; D call uncertain. Germline CDR1 and CDR2: SGHVS and FNYEAQ. This CDR3 comprises 11 residues. V was cut by 9 bases and J by 0 bases, with 3 bases left in between. The CDR3 DNA reads as TGTGCCAGGAGTAGCAATCAGCCCCAGCATTTT. This sequence encodes CARSSNQPQHF.

The chain is built from TRBV7-6 and TRBJ1-2; D gene unclear. The V end was cut by 5 bases, the J end by 4 bases, with 11 bases between. The CDR3 extends over 13 amino acids. Germline values: CDR1 SGHVS, CDR2 FNYEAQ. This CDR3 reads CASSPGLSYGYTF. For the CDR3, the DNA is TGTGCCAGCAGCCCCGGTTTATCCTATGGCTACACCTTC.

V and J are TRBV28 and TRBJ2-7; D is unclear. Per the germline V gene, CDR1 is MDHEN and CDR2 is SYDVKM. This CDR3 is built from 11 residues. V was trimmed by 6 bases and J by 5 bases, leaving 8 bases between them. The CDR3 nucleotides read TGTGCCAGCAGGCGCGTCGACGAGCAGTACTTC. Translation gives CASRRVDEQYF.

CDR3 in amino acids: CASRTTGDLSYEQYF. The CDR3 nucleotides read TGTGCCAGCAGAACCACAGGGGACCTCTCCTACGAGCAGTACTTC. J is TRBJ2-7 and V is TRBV6-5; 7 nucleotides line up with TRBD1. Germline V gene lookup returns CDR1 MNHEY and CDR2 SVGAGI. This CDR3 is built from 15 residues. Losses at the gene ends were 6 bases for V and 0 bases for J; bases not matched to a gene: 8.

The V and J genes are TRBV10-3 and TRBJ2-7, with D possibly TRBD2 on 6 matching bases. Germline CDR1 is ENHRY and CDR2 is SYGVKD. V lost 1 base, J lost 5 bases, and 21 bases lay in between. This CDR3 is built from 17 residues. This CDR3 reads CAISEFLRTLAPHEQYF. CDR3 sequence (DNA): TGTGCCATCAGTGAGTTCCTTAGGACACTAGCCCCCCACGAGCAGTACTTC.

The chain carries TRBV28 and TRBJ2-7; a weak D match, TRBD2 (5 bases). The V gene lost 4 bases and the J gene lost 2 bases, with 12 bases spanning the gap. Germline V CDR1 and CDR2: MDHEN, SYDVKM. The CDR3 is 14 residues long. In nucleotides, the CDR3 is TGTGCCAGCAGTTCCGTGGCTAGCACCTACGAGCAGTACTTC. Amino acids: CASSSVASTYEQYF.

The V gene is TRBV19, the J gene TRBJ2-2; 7 bases are a match to TRBD1. J lost 4 bases, V lost 6 bases, and 11 bases had no gene match. This CDR3 has 16 amino acids. The germline V gene has CDR1 LNHDA and CDR2 SQIVND (reference sequence). Written as DNA, the CDR3 is TGTGCCAGTAGATCCCTCCGGGACAGCCGCACCGGGGAGCTGTTTTTT. Its translation is CASRSLRDSRTGELFF.

This sequence joins TRBV5-6 and TRBJ2-5; TRBD2 is a possible D gene (6 bases). Germline V gene sequence: CDR1 SGHDT, CDR2 YYEEEE. The CDR3 runs to 13 residues. Trimming removed 6 bases at V and 5 bases at J, with 14 bases between. The CDR3 bases are TGTGCCAGCAACTCCCGGGGGTGGGAGACCCAGTACTTC. This translates into CASNSRGWETQYF.

The V gene is TRBV6-6, the J gene TRBJ2-3, with 12 positions matching TRBD2. This CDR3 is 17 amino acids long. CDR1 is MNHNY, CDR2 SVGAGI, per germline (reference sequence). With 5 bases clipped from V and 0 bases from J, the junction kept 6 bases outside the gene matches. The chain's CDR3 is CASSHRTSGMSTDTQYF. The CDR3 coding sequence is TGTGCCAGCAGTCATCGGACTAGCGGGATGAGCACAGATACGCAGTATTTT.

The V gene is TRBV28, the J gene TRBJ2-1; possibly TRBD2 for D (6 bases). Germline loops: CDR1 MDHEN, CDR2 SYDVKM. This CDR3 comprises 17 residues. V was shortened by 1 base and J by 0 bases, with 13 bases between the two germline ends. CDR3 nucleotide sequence: TGTGCCAGCAGTTTATTTTCAGGAGGGGACTCCTACAATGAGCAGTTCTTC. As protein: CASSLFSGGDSYNEQFF.

The V gene is TRBV28, the J gene TRBJ1-1, with D unclear. The CDR3 sequence is 13 residues long. Trimming took 5 bases from V and 0 from J, leaving 7 bases between them. CDR1 is MDHEN and CDR2 is SYDVKM in the germline V gene. The CDR3: CASSLRLNTEAFF. The CDR3 coding sequence is TGTGCCAGCAGTCTGAGGCTGAACACTGAAGCTTTCTTT.